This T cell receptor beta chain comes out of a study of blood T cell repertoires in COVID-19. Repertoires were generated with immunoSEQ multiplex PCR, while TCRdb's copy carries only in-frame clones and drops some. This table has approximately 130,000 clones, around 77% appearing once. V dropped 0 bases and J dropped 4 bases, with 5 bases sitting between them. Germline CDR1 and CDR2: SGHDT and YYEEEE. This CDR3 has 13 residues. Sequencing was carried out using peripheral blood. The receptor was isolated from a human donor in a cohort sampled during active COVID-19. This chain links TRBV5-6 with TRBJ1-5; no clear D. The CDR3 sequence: CASSLDQNQPQHF. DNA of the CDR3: TGTGCCAGCAGCTTGGATCAGAATCAGCCCCAGCATTTT.